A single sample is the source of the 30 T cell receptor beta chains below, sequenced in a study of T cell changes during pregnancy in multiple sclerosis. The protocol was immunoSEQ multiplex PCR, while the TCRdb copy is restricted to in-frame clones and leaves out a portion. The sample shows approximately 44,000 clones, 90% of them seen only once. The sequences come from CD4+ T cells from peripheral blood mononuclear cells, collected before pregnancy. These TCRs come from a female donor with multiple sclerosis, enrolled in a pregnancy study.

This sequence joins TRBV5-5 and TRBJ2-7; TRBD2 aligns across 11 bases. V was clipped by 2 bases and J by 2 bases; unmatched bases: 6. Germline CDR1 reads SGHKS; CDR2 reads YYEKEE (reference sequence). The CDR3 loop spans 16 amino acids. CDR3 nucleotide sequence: TGTGCCAGCAGCTTAGACCGACTAGCGGGAACCTACGAGCAGTACTTC. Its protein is CASSLDRLAGTYEQYF.

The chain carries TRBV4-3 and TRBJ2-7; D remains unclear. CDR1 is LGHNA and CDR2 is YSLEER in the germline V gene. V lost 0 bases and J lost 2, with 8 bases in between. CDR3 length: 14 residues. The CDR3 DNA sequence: TGCGCCAGCAGCCAAGAGGTCGGTACCTACGAGCAGTACTTC. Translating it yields CASSQEVGTYEQYF.

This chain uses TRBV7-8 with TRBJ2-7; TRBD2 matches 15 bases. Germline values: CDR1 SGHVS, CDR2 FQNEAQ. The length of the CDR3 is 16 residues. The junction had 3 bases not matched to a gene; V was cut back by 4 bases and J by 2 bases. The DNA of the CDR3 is TGTGCCAGCAGCTCGGGACTAGCGGGAGGTACCTACGAGCAGTACTTC. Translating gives CASSSGLAGGTYEQYF.

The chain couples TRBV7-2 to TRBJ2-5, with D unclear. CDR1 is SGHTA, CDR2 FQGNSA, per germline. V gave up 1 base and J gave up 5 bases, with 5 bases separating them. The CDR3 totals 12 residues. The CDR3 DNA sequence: TGTGCCAGCAGCTTAGGCCGGGAGACCCAGTACTTC. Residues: CASSLGRETQYF.

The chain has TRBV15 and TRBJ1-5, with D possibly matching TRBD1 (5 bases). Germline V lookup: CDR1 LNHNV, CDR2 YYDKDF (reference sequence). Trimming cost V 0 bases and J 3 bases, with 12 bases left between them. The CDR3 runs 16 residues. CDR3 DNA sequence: TGTGCCACCAGCAGAGATTCGTGGACACTCAATCAGCCCCAGCATTTT. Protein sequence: CATSRDSWTLNQPQHF. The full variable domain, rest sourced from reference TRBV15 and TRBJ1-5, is DAMVIQNPRYQVTQFGKPVTLSCSQTLNHNVMYWYQQKSSQAPKLLFHYYDKDFNNEADTPDNFQSRRPNTSFCFLDIRSPGLGDTAMYLCATSRDSWTLNQPQHFGDGTRLSIL.

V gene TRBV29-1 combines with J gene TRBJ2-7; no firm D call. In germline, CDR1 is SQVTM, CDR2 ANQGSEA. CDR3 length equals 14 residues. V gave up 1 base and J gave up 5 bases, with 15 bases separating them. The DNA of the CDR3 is TGCAGCGTTGAAGGAACATCCCCTAGTGACGAGCAGTACTTC. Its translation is CSVEGTSPSDEQYF.

DNA of the CDR3: TGTGCCAGCAGTGACCCGGACGGCCCGGGGGGCAATGAGCAGTTCTTC. Its protein product is CASSDPDGPGGNEQFF. The V call is TRBV2, the J call TRBJ2-1, with 7 bases identical to TRBD2. Germline CDR1 reads SNHLY; CDR2 reads FYNNEI. After removal of 3 bases from V and 6 bases from J, the junction contained 11 bases not matched to a gene. This CDR3 is built from 16 residues. The full variable domain, in which reference TRBV2 and TRBJ2-1 provide the parts outside the CDR3, is EPEVTQTPSHQVTQMGQEVILRCVPISNHLYFYWYRQILGQKVEFLVSFYNNEISEKSEIFDDQFSVERPDGSNFTLKIRSTKLEDSAMYFCASSDPDGPGGNEQFFGPGTRLTVL.

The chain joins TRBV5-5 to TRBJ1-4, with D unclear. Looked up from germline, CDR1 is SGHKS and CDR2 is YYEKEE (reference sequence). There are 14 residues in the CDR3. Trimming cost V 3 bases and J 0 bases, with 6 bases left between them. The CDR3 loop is CASSSGATNEKLFF. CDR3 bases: TGTGCCAGCAGCTCGGGAGCAACTAATGAAAAACTGTTTTTT.

The CDR3: CASPPPWQTSEVDEQFF. In DNA form, the CDR3 reads TGTGCCAGCCCCCCTCCTTGGCAGACTAGCGAGGTCGATGAGCAGTTCTTC. V usage is TRBV5-4 and J usage is TRBJ2-1; 8 positions match TRBD2. CDR1 is SGHNT, CDR2 YYREEE, per germline (reference sequence). This CDR3 contains 17 residues. Trimming cost V 7 bases and J 8 bases; bases outside gene matches: 20.

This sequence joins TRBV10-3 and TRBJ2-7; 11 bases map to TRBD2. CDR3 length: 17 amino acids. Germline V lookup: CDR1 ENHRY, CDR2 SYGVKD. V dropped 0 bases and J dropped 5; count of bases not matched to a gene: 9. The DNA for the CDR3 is TGTGCCATCAGTGAGTCCCCCCGACTAGCGGGGAGACACGAGCAGTACTTC. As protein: CAISESPRLAGRHEQYF.

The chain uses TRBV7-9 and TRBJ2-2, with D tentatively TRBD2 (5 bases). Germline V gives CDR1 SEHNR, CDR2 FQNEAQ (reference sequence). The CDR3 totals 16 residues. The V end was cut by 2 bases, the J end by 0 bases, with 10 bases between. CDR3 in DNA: TGTGCCAGCAGCTTAAAAGGAGGCGCGAACACCGGGGAGCTGTTTTTT. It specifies CASSLKGGANTGELFF.

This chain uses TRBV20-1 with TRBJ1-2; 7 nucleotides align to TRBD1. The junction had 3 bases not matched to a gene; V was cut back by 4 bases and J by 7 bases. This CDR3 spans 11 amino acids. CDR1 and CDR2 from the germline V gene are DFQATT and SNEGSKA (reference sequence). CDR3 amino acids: CSAIKGAGYTF. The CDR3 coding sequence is TGCAGTGCTATCAAGGGGGCTGGCTACACCTTC.

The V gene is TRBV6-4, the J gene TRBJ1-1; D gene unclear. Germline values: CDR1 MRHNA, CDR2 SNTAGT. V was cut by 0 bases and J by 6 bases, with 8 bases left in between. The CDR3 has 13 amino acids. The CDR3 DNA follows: TGTGCCAGCAGTGACTCGTATCAGTCTGAAGCTTTCTTT. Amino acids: CASSDSYQSEAFF.

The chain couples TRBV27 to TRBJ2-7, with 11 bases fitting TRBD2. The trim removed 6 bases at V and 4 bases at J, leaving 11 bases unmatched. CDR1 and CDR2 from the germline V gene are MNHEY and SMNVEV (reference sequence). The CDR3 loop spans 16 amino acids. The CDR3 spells CASRTSGSSIIYEQYF. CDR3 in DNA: TGTGCCAGCAGAACTAGCGGGAGTTCAATAATTTACGAGCAGTACTTC.

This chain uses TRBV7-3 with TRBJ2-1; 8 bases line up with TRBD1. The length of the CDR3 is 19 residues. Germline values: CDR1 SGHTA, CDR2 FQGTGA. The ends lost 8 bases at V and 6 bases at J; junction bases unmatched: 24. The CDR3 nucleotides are TGTGCCAGCTTCTCTTGGGACAGGCTAGCCCCCCGTGGCCCCAATGAGCAGTTCTTC. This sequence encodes CASFSWDRLAPRGPNEQFF.

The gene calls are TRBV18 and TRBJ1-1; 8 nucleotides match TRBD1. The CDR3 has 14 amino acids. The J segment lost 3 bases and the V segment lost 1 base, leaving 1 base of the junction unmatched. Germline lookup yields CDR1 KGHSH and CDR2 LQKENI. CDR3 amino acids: CASSPRGQDTEAFF. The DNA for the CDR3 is TGTGCCAGCTCACCACGGGGACAGGACACTGAAGCTTTCTTT.

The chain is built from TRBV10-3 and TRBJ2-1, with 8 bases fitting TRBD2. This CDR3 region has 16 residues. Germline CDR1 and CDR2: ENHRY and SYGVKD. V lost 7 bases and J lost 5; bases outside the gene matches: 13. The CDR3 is CAIKGGREVHHNEQFF. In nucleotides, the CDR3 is TGTGCCATCAAGGGCGGGCGGGAGGTCCACCACAATGAGCAGTTCTTC.

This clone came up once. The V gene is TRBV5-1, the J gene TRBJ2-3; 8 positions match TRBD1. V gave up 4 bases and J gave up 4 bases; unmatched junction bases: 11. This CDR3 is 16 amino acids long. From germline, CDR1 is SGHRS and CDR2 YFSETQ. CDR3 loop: CASSGIGQGGADTQYF. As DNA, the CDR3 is TGCGCCAGCAGCGGAATCGGACAGGGAGGCGCAGATACGCAGTATTTT.

Here the CDR3 reads CASSLAGANVLTF. For the CDR3, the DNA is TGTGCCAGCAGCTTGGCGGGGGCCAACGTCCTGACTTTC. The chain carries TRBV5-8 and TRBJ2-6; D not certain. Trimming took off 0 bases at V and 4 bases at J, with 2 bases between the two ends. The germline CDR1 and CDR2 sequences are SGHTS and YDEGEE. The CDR3 sequence is 13 residues long.

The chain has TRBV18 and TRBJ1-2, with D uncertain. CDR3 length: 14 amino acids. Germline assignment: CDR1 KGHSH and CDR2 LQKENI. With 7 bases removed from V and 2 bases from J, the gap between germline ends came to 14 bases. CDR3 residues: CASFLLGSNYGYTF. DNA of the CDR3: TGTGCCAGCTTCCTACTCGGGTCCAACTATGGCTACACCTTC.

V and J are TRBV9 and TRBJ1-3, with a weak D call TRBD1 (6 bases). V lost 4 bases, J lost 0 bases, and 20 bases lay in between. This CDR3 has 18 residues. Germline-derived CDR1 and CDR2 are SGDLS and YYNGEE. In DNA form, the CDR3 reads TGTGCCAGCAGCACCCGCGACGGACAGTCCCACTCTGGAAACACCATATATTTT. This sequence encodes CASSTRDGQSHSGNTIYF.

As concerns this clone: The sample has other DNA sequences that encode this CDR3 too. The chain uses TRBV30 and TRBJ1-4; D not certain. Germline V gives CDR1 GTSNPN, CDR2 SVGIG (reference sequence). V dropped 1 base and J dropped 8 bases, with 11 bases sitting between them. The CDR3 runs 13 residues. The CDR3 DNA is TGTGCCTGGAGTGGCGGGCACGGAGAAAAACTGTTTTTT. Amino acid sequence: CAWSGGHGEKLFF.

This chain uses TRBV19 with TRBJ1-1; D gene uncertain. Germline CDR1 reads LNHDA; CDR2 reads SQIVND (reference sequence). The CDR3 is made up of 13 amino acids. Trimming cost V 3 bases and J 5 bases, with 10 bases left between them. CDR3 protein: CASSILGRTEAFF. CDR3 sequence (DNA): TGTGCCAGTAGTATTTTAGGGAGAACTGAAGCTTTCTTT.

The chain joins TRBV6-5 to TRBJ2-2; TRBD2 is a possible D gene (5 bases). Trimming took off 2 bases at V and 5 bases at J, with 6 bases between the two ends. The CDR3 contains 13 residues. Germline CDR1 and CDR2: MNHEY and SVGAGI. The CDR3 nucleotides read TGTGCCAGCAGTTACCCGGGAACCGGGGAGCTGTTTTTT. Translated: CASSYPGTGELFF.

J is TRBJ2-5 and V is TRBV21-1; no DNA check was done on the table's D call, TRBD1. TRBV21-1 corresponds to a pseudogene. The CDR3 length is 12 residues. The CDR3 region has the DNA TGTGCCAGCAGCAAAGGGCTGGGCAGTAAGTACTTC. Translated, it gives CASSKGLGSKYF.

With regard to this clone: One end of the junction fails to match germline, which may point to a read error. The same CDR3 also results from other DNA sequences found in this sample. CDR3 sequence reads: CASSLYGQGRQETQYF. The CDR3 DNA sequence: TGTGCCAGCAGTCTCTACGGACAGGGGCGGCAAGAAACCCAGTACTTC. The rearrangement uses TRBV27 and TRBJ2-5; 9 bases line up with TRBD1. Germline V lookup: CDR1 MNHEY, CDR2 SMNVEV (reference sequence). The CDR3 totals 16 residues.

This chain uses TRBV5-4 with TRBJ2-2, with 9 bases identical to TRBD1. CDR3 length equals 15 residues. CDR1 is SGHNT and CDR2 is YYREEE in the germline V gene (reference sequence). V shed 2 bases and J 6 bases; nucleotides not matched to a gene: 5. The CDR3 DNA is TGTGCCAGCAGCTTTCTACAGGGGGCCGCCGGGGAGCTGTTTTTT. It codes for CASSFLQGAAGELFF.

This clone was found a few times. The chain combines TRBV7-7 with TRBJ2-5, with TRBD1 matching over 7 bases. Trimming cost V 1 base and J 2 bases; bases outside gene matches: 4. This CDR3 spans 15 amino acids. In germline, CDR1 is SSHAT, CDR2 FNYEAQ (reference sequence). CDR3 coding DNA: TGTGCCAGCAGCTTAGGCAGGGGGTTGCAAGAGACCCAGTACTTC. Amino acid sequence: CASSLGRGLQETQYF.

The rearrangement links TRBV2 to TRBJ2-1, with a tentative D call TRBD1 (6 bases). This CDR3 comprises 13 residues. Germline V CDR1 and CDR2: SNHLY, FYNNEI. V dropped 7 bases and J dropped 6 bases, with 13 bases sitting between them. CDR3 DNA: TGTGCCAGCATTGGACAGATCTCCAATGAGCAGTTCTTC. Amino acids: CASIGQISNEQFF.

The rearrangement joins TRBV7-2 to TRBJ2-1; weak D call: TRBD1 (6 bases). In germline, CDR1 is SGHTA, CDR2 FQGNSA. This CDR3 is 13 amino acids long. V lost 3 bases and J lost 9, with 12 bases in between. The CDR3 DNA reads TGTGCCAGCAGCTTGGGGACATATTTTGAGCAGTTCTTC. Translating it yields CASSLGTYFEQFF.